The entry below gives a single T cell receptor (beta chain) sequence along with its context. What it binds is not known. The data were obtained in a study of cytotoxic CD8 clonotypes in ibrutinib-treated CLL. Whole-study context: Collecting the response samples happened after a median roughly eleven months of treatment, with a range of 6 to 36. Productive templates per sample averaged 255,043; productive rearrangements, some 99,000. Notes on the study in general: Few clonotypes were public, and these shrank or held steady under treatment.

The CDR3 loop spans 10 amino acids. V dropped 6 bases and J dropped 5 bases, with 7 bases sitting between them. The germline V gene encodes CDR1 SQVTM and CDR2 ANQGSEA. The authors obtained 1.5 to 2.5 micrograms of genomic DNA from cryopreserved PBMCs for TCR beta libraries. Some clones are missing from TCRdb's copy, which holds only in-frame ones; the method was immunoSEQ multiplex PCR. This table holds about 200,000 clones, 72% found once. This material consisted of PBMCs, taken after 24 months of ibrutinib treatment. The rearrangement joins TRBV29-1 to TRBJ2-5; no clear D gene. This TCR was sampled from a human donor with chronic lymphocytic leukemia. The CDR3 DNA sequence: TGCAGCGTAGTTAGGGAGACCCAGTACTTC. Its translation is CSVVRETQYF. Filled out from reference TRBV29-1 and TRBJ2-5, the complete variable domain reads SAVISQKPSRDICQRGTSLTIQCQVDSQVTMMFWYRQQPGQSLTLIATANQGSEATYESGFVIDKFPISRPNLTFSTLTVSNMSPEDSSIYLCSVVRETQYFGPGTRLLVL.